The clone carrying this TCR beta chain was seen more than once but under ten times. This study enrolled people aged about 18 to 100 from about 24 US geographic areas. Two consecutive negative NP/OP PCR tests, clearance, or resolved symptoms defined Cohort 3 recovery. Germline V gives CDR1 LGHNA, CDR2 YNFKEQ. This CDR3 has 16 amino acids. The trim removed 0 bases at V and 5 bases at J, leaving 6 bases unmatched. This sample is drawn from a study of blood T cell repertoires in COVID-19. The protocol was immunoSEQ multiplex PCR, while the TCRdb copy is restricted to in-frame clones and leaves out a portion. Of more than 250,000 clones in the sample, about nine tenths are singletons; the top ten hold about 9.4%.

The sequenced material came from PBMCs or T cells enriched from blood (not recorded which). This receptor was taken from a woman younger than 35 who had recovered from COVID-19. The chain joins TRBV4-2 to TRBJ2-2, with 7 bases identical to TRBD1. CDR3 DNA sequence: TGTGCCAGCAGCCAAGAAGGTTCAGGGGGAACCGGGGAGCTGTTTTTT. It encodes CASSQEGSGGTGELFF.